Below are 20 T cell receptor beta chains sequenced from a single sample in a study of spatial heterogeneity in lung cancer. The time point here: sample taken at primary tumor resection. Without sorting, whole RNA was sequenced from tumor, nontumor lung or frozen PBMC. TCRdb passed the 5' RACE reads through MiXCR, listing each CDR3 protein once. The sample holds fewer than 55,000 distinct CDR3 sequences, about 7.6% seen once. Specimen: PBMCs, collected at surgery. These receptors all stem from a female donor with early-stage non-small cell lung cancer.

This clonotype appeared many times. V is TRBV20-1 and J is TRBJ2-7; TRBD1 might be the D (5 bases). V lost 3 bases and J lost 5, with 11 bases in between. This CDR3 is built from 12 residues. The germline CDR1 and CDR2 sequences are DFQATT and SNEGSKA (reference sequence). The CDR3 is CSASGQGNEQYF. Here the CDR3 DNA reads TGCAGTGCTAGCGGGCAGGGCAACGAGCAGTACTTC.

This clonotype was seen a handful of times. The gene calls are TRBV4-2 and TRBJ1-1; no firm D call. This CDR3 has 13 amino acids. Germline V gene sequence: CDR1 LGHNA, CDR2 YNFKEQ. Trimming removed 1 base from V and 1 base from J, with 4 bases in between. The CDR3 DNA sequence: TGTGCCAGCAGCCAAGTCCAGAACACTGAAGCTTTCTTT. Residues: CASSQVQNTEAFF.

Ten or more counts support this clonotype. The chain links TRBV14 to TRBJ2-5, with TRBD2 as a possible D gene (5 bases). The CDR3 is 13 amino acids. Germline CDR1 and CDR2: SGHDN and FVKESK. V was cut by 1 base and J by 4 bases, with 7 bases left in between. The CDR3 nucleotides are TGTGCCAGCAGCCAAGGTGCGGGAGAGACCCAGTACTTC. This codes for CASSQGAGETQYF. The full variable domain, its missing parts supplied by reference TRBV14 and TRBJ2-5, is EAGVTQFPSHSVIEKGQTVTLRCDPISGHDNLYWYRRVMGKEIKFLLHFVKESKQDESGMPNNRFLAERTGGTYSTLKVQPAELEDSGVYFCASSQGAGETQYFGPGTRLLVL.

This chain connects TRBV28 to TRBJ2-3; D is unresolved. Germline values: CDR1 MDHEN, CDR2 SYDVKM. Trimming left V 7 bases short and J 3 bases short, with 17 bases between. The CDR3 is 15 residues long. CDR3 DNA: TGTGCCAGCACGGGCTCCCTAATATGGACAGATACGCAGTATTTT. Translation gives CASTGSLIWTDTQYF.

In its sample, this clonotype was seen many times. The chain joins TRBV7-8 to TRBJ1-1, with a weak D call TRBD1 (5 bases). CDR1 and CDR2 from the germline V gene are SGHVS and FQNEAQ. V was shortened by 5 bases and J by 1 base, with 8 bases between the two germline ends. The CDR3 loop spans 13 amino acids. CDR3 DNA sequence: TGTGCCAGCAGCACTACAGGGAACACTGAAGCTTTCTTT. Protein: CASSTTGNTEAFF.

The table lists this clonotype with many counts. This chain connects TRBV20-1 to TRBJ2-1; a possible D gene is TRBD2 (6 bases). V dropped 0 bases and J dropped 2 bases, with 11 bases sitting between them. Germline CDR1 DFQATT, CDR2 SNEGSKA (reference sequence). This CDR3 is built from 15 residues. The CDR3 sequence is CSARDLGEAYNEQFF. For the CDR3, the DNA is TGCAGTGCTAGAGATCTAGGGGAGGCCTACAATGAGCAGTTCTTC.

The rearrangement joins TRBV27 to TRBJ2-7; D is possibly TRBD1 (5 bases). The V and J ends lost 5 bases and 5 bases respectively, with 19 bases between them. The CDR3 totals 15 residues. Germline assignment: CDR1 MNHEY and CDR2 SMNVEV (reference sequence). CDR3 nucleotides: TGTGCCAGCAGTGCTCGACAGTCCGGGTGGGACGAGCAGTACTTC. This translates into CASSARQSGWDEQYF.

The sample holds many counts of this clonotype. V and J are TRBV20-1 and TRBJ2-3; 10 bases line up with TRBD2. Germline CDR1 DFQATT, CDR2 SNEGSKA (reference sequence). V shed 5 bases, J shed 1 base, and the junction held 3 bases outside the gene matches. This CDR3 is built from 14 residues. CDR3: CSARAGGGTDTQYF. CDR3 coding DNA: TGCAGTGCTCGAGCGGGGGGGGGCACAGATACGCAGTATTTT.

This clonotype was observed many times. The chain joins TRBV29-1 to TRBJ2-7; maybe TRBD1 (6 bases). This CDR3 contains 14 residues. From germline, CDR1 is SQVTM and CDR2 ANQGSEA. Trimming stripped 6 bases from V and 1 base from J, with 16 bases between. The CDR3 nucleotides are TGCAGCGTGGTAAACAGGGCGCGGTCCTACGAGCAGTACTTC. Protein sequence: CSVVNRARSYEQYF.

This clonotype has a handful of counts. CDR3 protein: CASSTPSVLGPYEQYF. In DNA, the CDR3 is TGTGCCAGCAGTACCCCGAGCGTTCTGGGCCCCTACGAGCAGTACTTC. The genes are TRBV6-6 and TRBJ2-7, with D unclear. Per the germline V gene, CDR1 is MNHNY and CDR2 is SVGAGI (reference sequence). V lost 5 bases to trimming and J lost 2 bases, with 19 bases between them. CDR3 length: 16 amino acids.

There are a few counts of this clonotype. The chain is built from TRBV29-1 and TRBJ1-1; D unclear. Trimming stripped 5 bases from V and 3 bases from J, with 7 bases between. Germline V gene sequence: CDR1 SQVTM, CDR2 ANQGSEA. CDR3 size: 11 residues. The CDR3 region has the DNA TGCAGCGTTTACTCAGACACTGAAGCTTTCTTT. The encoded protein is CSVYSDTEAFF.

The table lists this clonotype with a few counts. This rearrangement joins TRBV5-1 to TRBJ2-7; D uncertain. The CDR3 runs 14 residues. Per germline, CDR1 SGHRS and CDR2 YFSETQ. V was cut by 3 bases and J by 3 bases, with 13 bases left in between. DNA for the CDR3: TGCGCCAGCAGCTACACCGGCCGAAGCTACGAGCAGTACTTC. Amino acid sequence: CASSYTGRSYEQYF.

This chain links TRBV6-6 with TRBJ1-1; 8 bases agree with TRBD1. Trimming cost V 6 bases and J 4 bases; bases outside gene matches: 7. CDR1 is MNHNY and CDR2 is SVGAGI in the germline V gene (reference sequence). CDR3 length: 14 residues. CDR3 DNA sequence: TGTGCCAGCAGATCACAGGGGGGGAGCACTGAAGCTTTCTTT. It yields the protein CASRSQGGSTEAFF.

V gene TRBV20-1 combines with J gene TRBJ2-1, with TRBD2 matching over 7 bases. The length of the CDR3 is 15 residues. V trimming: 3 bases; J trimming: 0 bases; junction bases outside the gene matches: 5. Germline V gene lookup returns CDR1 DFQATT and CDR2 SNEGSKA (reference sequence). This CDR3 is CSASPGGSSYNEQFF. CDR3 DNA sequence: TGCAGTGCTAGCCCAGGCGGGAGCTCCTACAATGAGCAGTTCTTC.

The V call is TRBV7-2, the J call TRBJ2-1, with TRBD2 matching over 7 bases. V lost 3 bases, J lost 4 bases, and 6 bases stayed unmatched. The CDR3 is 15 residues long. CDR1 SGHTA and CDR2 FQGNSA come from the germline V gene. CDR3 bases: TGTGCCAGCAGCTTTATCCGGGGGGAGTACAATGAGCAGTTCTTC. It is translated as CASSFIRGEYNEQFF.

The J gene is TRBJ2-3, the V gene TRBV20-1; perhaps TRBD1 as D (6 bases). V lost 5 bases and J 0 bases, leaving 9 bases between the germline ends. The CDR3 is 13 residues long. Germline-derived CDR1 and CDR2 are DFQATT and SNEGSKA (reference sequence). The CDR3 is CSARTESTDTQYF. The CDR3 DNA follows: TGCAGTGCTCGGACAGAGAGCACAGATACGCAGTATTTT.

This clonotype was counted a few times. This chain joins TRBV12-3 or TRBV12-4 and TRBJ2-3, with 9 bases identical to TRBD2. The V and J ends lost 2 bases and 6 bases, in that order; junction bases with no gene match: 9. This CDR3 comprises 16 residues. The CDR3 nucleotides are TGTGCCAGCAGTTTATATCAGCGGGGGGCCCGGGATACGCAGTATTTT. Protein: CASSLYQRGARDTQYF.

The table lists this clonotype with a few counts. V usage is TRBV7-9 and J usage is TRBJ2-3, with 10 bases lining up with TRBD2. Germline lookup yields CDR1 SEHNR and CDR2 FQNEAQ (reference sequence). The J segment lost 5 bases and the V segment lost 5 bases, leaving 10 bases of the junction unmatched. CDR3 length: 16 amino acids. CDR3 bases: TGTGCCAGCAGCCGACAGCGGGGGGGCCTGGGAGATACGCAGTATTTT. Translation: CASSRQRGGLGDTQYF.

This clonotype occurred a few times. This chain links TRBV15 with TRBJ1-2, with D perhaps TRBD1 (6 bases). The germline V and J ends were trimmed by 3 bases and 4 bases, with 15 bases remaining between them. Germline CDR1 LNHNV, CDR2 YYDKDF (reference sequence). CDR3 length: 15 residues. The CDR3 DNA reads as TGTGCCACCAGCAGGGGCAACAGGGTTAGCTATGGCTACACCTTC. Protein product: CATSRGNRVSYGYTF.

This clonotype appeared many times. The chain is built from TRBV4-2 and TRBJ2-1; D is perhaps TRBD2 (5 bases). The length of the CDR3 is 14 residues. Germline V lookup: CDR1 LGHNA, CDR2 YNFKEQ. Trimming pared 1 base from V and 15 bases from J, leaving 19 bases between. The CDR3 loop is CASSQGGRETYRFF. The CDR3 nucleotides read TGTGCCAGCAGCCAAGGCGGTCGGGAAACGTATAGGTTCTTC.